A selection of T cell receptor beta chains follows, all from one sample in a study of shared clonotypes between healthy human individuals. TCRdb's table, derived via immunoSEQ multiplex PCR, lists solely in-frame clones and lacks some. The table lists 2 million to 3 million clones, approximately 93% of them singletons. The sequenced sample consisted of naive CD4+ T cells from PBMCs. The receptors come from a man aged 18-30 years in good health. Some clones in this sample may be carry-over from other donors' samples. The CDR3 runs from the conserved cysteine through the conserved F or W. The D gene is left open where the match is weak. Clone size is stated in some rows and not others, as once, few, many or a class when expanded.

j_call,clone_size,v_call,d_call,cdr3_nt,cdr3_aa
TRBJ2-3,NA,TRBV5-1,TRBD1,TGCGCCAGCAGCTTGGCCCCGGACAGGGGTGCGGATACGCAGTATTTT,CASSLAPDRGADTQYF
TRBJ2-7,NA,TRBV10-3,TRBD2,TGTGCCATCACCCAAGCGGGAGGAGTGTACGAGCAGTACTTC,CAITQAGGVYEQYF
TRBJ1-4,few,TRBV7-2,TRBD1,TGTGCCAGCAGCCTCGGACAGGTTGGAGAAAAACTGTTTTTT,CASSLGQVGEKLFF
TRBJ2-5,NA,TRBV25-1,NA,TGTGCCAGCAGTGAATTCGCGGATGACAAAGAGACCCAGTACTTC,CASSEFADDKETQYF
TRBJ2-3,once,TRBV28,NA,TGTGCCAGCAGTTTACAAGGGGCATTTTCTACAGATACGCAGTATTTT,CASSLQGAFSTDTQYF
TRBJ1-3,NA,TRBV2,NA,TGTGCCAGTAAGACAGGAACTTCCTCTGGAAACACCATATATTTT,CASKTGTSSGNTIYF
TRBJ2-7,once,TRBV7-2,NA,TGTGCCAGCAGCTTAGGGCGCGGAGGGAGCTACGAGCAGTACTTC,CASSLGRGGSYEQYF
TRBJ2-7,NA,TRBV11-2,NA,TGTGCCAGCAGCCGTCCTGGGGGCGCCTACGAGCAGTACTTC,CASSRPGGAYEQYF
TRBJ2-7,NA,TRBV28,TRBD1,TGTGCCAGCAGTTTCCTCACAGGAAAGACAGGGTTCGAGCAGTACTTC,CASSFLTGKTGFEQYF
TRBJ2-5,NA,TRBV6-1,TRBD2,TGTGCCTCTCTCTCTACGCGGGGGGCAGAGACCCAGTACTTC,CASLSTRGAETQYF
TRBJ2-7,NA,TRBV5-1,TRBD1,TGCGCCAGCAGCTTGAACGGACAGGGGTTTATCGAGCAGTACTTC,CASSLNGQGFIEQYF
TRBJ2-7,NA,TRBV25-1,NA,TGTCCCAACACCGCGGTTAGGGAGACCTACGAGCAGTACTTC,CPNTAVRETYEQYF
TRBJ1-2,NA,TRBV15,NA,TGTGCCACCAGCAGGGCCCGAGACCGTGGTAACTATGGCTACACCTTC,CATSRARDRGNYGYTF
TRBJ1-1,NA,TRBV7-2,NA,TGTGCCAGCAGCTTAGCCCGGGGGGCGAGGACTGAAGCTTTCTTT,CASSLARGARTEAFF
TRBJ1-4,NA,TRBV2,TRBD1,TGTGCCAGCAGCAGGGGGTATAATGAAAAACTGTTTTTT,CASSRGYNEKLFF
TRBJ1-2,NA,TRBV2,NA,TGTGCCAGCAGTGAAGGACGGACCGATGGCTACACCTTC,CASSEGRTDGYTF
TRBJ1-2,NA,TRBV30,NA,TGTGCCTGGAGTCACGGCAGGGGCTCTGGCTACACCTTC,CAWSHGRGSGYTF
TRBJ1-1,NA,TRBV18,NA,TGTGCCAGCTCCGGCCCGTTTGACACTGAAGCTTTCTTT,CASSGPFDTEAFF
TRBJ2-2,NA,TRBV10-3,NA,TGTGCCATCAGTGAGTCTCGGGCAGCGTCCGGGGAGCTGTTTTTT,CAISESRAASGELFF
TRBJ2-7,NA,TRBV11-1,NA,TGTGCCAGCAGCTTTAGTCGAATTTCACCCGAGCAGTACTTC,CASSFSRISPEQYF
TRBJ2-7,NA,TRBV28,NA,TGTGCCAGCAGTAGACAGGAGCCCTACGAGCAGTACTTC,CASSRQEPYEQYF
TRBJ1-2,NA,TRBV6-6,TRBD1,TGTGCCAGCAGTTACCTTGGACAGGGGAACTATGGCTACACCTTC,CASSYLGQGNYGYTF
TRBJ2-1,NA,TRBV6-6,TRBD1,TGTGCCAGCAGTTTAGGAACAGGGGGGAACAATGAGCAGTTCTTC,CASSLGTGGNNEQFF
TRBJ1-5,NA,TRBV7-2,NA,TGTGCCAGCAGCTTAGGGTTGTGGAGCAATCAGCCCCAGCATTTT,CASSLGLWSNQPQHF
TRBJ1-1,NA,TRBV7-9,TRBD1,TGTGCCAGCAACTGGGTGGACAGGGAAGCTTTCTTT,CASNWVDREAFF
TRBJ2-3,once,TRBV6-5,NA,TGTGCCAGCAGTTACTCTCCAGGGAGAGATACGCAGTATTTT,CASSYSPGRDTQYF
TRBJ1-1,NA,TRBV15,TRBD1,TGTGCCACCAGCACAGGTCTAGGGGGCCGATATGACACTGAAGCTTTCTTT,CATSTGLGGRYDTEAFF
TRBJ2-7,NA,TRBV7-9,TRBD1,TGTGCCAGCAGCTTAGACCGTTGGGACAGGGGGATATACGAGCAGTACTTC,CASSLDRWDRGIYEQYF
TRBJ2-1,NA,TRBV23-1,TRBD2,TGCGCCAGCAGTCATATTGCGGGAGGCTGCTACAATGAGCAGTTCTTC,CASSHIAGGCYNEQFF
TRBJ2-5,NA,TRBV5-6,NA,TGTGCCAGCAGCCTCGGTGCTTGGGAGACCCAGTACTTC,CASSLGAWETQYF
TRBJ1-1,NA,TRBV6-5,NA,TGTGCCAGCCTCGTAAAGACAACAGTTAGCACTGAAGCTTTCTTT,CASLVKTTVSTEAFF
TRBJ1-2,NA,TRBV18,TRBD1,TGTGCCAGCTCAACCCGACAGGGATCATCCTATGGCTACACCTTC,CASSTRQGSSYGYTF
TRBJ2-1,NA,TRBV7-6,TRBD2,TGTGCCAGCAGCTTAGCCGAGGATGTGGGCGGGAGGCCGTTCTTC,CASSLAEDVGGRPFF
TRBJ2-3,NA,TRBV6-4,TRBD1,TGTGCCAGCAGCAGACACAGGGGGGCAAGCACAGATACGCAGTATTTT,CASSRHRGASTDTQYF
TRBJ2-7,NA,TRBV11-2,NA,TGTGCCAGCAGCTTAGACCCTAGCCCCTACGAGCAGTACTTC,CASSLDPSPYEQYF
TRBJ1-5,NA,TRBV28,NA,TGTGCCAGCGAGCTTGTAGGGTCTCAGCCCCAGCATTTT,CASELVGSQPQHF
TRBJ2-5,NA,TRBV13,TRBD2,TGTGCCAGCGGAAAGAAGGTTGCTAGCGGTCAAGAGACCCAGTACTTC,CASGKKVASGQETQYF
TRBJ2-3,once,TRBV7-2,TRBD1,TGTGCCAGCAGCCCCGGACAGGGACCCACAGATACGCAGTATTTT,CASSPGQGPTDTQYF
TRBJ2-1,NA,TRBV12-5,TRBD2,TGTGCTAGTGGCCGGACTAGCGGGGTTGATGAGCAGTTCTTC,CASGRTSGVDEQFF
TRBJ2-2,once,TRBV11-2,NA,TGTGCCAGCAGCTCGCGGAGAGGGGAGAACACCGGGGAGCTGTTTTTT,CASSSRRGENTGELFF
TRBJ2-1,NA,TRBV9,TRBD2,TGTGCCAGCAGCGATAGCGGGAGTTCCTACAATGAGCAGTTCTTC,CASSDSGSSYNEQFF
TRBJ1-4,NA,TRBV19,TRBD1,TGTGCCAGTAGTACGACAGGGAATGAAAAACTGTTTTTT,CASSTTGNEKLFF
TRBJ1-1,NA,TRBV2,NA,TGTGCCAGCAGTGAACAGCAGCAAGCTTTCTTT,CASSEQQQAFF
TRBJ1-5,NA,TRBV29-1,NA,TGCAGCGTAGGAGAGCATAGCAATCAGCCCCAGCATTTT,CSVGEHSNQPQHF
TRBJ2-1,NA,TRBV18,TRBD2,TGTGCCAGCTCACGGCTGCCAGCGGGGCACTACAATGAGCAGTTCTTC,CASSRLPAGHYNEQFF
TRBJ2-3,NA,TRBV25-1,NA,TGTGCCAGCAGTAGGGGGTCCACAGATACGCAGTATTTT,CASSRGSTDTQYF
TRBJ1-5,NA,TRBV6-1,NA,TGTGCCAGCAGTGAAGCGGGGTTGGGTCAGCCCCAGCATTTT,CASSEAGLGQPQHF
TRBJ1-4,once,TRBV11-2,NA,TGTGCCAGCAGCTTAGTTCCGAGGGGTTGGACTAATGAAAAACTGTTTTTT,CASSLVPRGWTNEKLFF